This T cell receptor (beta chain) was recovered during a study of CD8 T cells in ankylosing spondylitis. Study-level points and caveats: A motif of seven or eight highly homologous TCR beta variants was seen as apparently characteristic of ankylosing spondylitis blood. Clones linked to disease were reported to show significant enrichment in matched ankylosing spondylitis synovial fluid. CD8+ by phenotype, disease-linked clones were relatively rare in peripheral blood.

This clonotype was picked up a small number of times. Its antigen is unidentified. Trimming stripped 5 bases from V and 5 bases from J, with 15 bases between. CDR3 size: 14 residues. Germline CDR1 is ENHRY and CDR2 is SYGVKD. A single record per CDR3 protein comes from TCRdb applying MiXCR to the 5' RACE reads. The sample lists a few hundred thousand distinct CDR3 sequences; approximately 8.2% were seen once. The genes are TRBV10-3 and TRBJ2-5; D may be TRBD1 or TRBD2 (6 bases each). The specimen sequenced was blood, either unsorted or a sorted T cell fraction (not recorded which). The origin of this receptor is a male donor with ankylosing spondylitis. The CDR3 loop reads CAISFAGGLETQYF. Here the CDR3 DNA reads TGTGCCATCAGTTTCGCCGGGGGCCTGGAGACCCAGTACTTC.